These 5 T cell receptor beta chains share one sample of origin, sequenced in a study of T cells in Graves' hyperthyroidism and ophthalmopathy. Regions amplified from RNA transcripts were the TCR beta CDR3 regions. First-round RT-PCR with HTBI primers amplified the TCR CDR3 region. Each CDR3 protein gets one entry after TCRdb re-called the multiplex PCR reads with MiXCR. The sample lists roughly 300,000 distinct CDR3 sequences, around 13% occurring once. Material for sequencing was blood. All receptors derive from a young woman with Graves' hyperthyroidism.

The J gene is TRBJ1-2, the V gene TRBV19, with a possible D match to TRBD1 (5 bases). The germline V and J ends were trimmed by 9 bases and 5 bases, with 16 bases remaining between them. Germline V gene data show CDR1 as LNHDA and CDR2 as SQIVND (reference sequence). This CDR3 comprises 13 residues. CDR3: CASTGHKKYGYTF. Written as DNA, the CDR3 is TGTGCCAGCACCGGACACAAGAAGTATGGCTACACCTTC. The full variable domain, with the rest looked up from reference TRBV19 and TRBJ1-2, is DGGITQSPKYLFRKEGQNVTLSCEQNLNHDAMYWYRQDPGQGLRLIYYSQIVNDFQKGDIAEGYSVSREKKESFPLTVTSAQKNPTAFYLCASTGHKKYGYTFGSGTRLTVV.

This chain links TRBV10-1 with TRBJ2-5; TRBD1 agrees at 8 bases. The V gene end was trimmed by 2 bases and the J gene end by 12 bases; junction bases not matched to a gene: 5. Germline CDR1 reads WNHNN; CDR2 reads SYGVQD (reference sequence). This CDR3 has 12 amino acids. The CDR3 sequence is CASSEQGAEKYF. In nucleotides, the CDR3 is TGCGCCAGCAGTGAGCAGGGGGCAGAAAAGTACTTC.

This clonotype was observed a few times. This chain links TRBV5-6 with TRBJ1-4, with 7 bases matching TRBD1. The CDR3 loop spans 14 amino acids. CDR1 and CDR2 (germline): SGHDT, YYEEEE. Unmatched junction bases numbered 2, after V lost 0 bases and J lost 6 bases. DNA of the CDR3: TGTGCCAGCAGCTTGGTGGGACAGCATGAAAAACTGTTTTTT. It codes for CASSLVGQHEKLFF.

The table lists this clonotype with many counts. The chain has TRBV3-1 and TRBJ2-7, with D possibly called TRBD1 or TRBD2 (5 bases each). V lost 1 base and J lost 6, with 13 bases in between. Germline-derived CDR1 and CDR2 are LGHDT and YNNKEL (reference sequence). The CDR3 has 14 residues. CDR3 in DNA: TGTGCCAGCAGCCAAGTTGGGACCCCGGGCGAGCAGTACTTC. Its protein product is CASSQVGTPGEQYF.

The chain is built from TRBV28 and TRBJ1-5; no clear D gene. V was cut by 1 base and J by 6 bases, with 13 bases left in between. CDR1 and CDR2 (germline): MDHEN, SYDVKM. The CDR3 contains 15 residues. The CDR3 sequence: CASSLSEGEGQPQHF. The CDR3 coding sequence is TGTGCCAGCAGTTTATCGGAGGGAGAGGGTCAGCCCCAGCATTTT.